This T cell receptor (beta chain) was sequenced in a study of blood T cells in healthy people across ages. General study points: Per million T cells, TCR beta diversity dropped about linearly as age rose.

It was with a sample-barcoded 5' primer and a J-beta primer mix that a second PCR of about 7 to 12 cycles was run. TCRdb called the 5' RACE reads again in MiXCR, with one record for every CDR3 protein. The sample includes around 900,000 distinct CDR3 sequences, 51% of them seen just once. With respect to this clonotype: Its antigen is not known.

This clonotype originated in an older woman in good health. Specimen: blood.

The CDR3 DNA reads TGTGCCAGCAGGTGGGCGGGACAGCACGAGCAGTACTTC. Translated, it gives CASRWAGQHEQYF. The chain has TRBV6-1 and TRBJ2-7; possibly TRBD1 for D (7 bases). CDR3 length: 13 residues. Germline CDR1 MNHNS, CDR2 SASEGT. The V end was cut by 6 bases, the J end by 5 bases, with 14 bases between.